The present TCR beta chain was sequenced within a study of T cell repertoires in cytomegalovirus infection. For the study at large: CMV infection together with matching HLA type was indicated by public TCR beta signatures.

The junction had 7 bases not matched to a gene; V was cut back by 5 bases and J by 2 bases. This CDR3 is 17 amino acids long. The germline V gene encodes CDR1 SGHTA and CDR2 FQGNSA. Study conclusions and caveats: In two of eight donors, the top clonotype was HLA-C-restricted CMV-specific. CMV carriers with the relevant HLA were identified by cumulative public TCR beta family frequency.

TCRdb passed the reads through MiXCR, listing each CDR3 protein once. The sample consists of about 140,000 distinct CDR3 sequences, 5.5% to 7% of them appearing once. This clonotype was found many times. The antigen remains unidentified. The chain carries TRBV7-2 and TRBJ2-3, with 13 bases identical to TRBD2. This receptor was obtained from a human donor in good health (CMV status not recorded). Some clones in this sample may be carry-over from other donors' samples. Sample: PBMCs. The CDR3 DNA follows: TGTGCCAGCAGCGAATACGGGACTAGCGGGATCACAGATACGCAGTATTTT. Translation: CASSEYGTSGITDTQYF. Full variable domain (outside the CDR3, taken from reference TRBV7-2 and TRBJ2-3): GAGVSQSPSNKVTEKGKDVELRCDPISGHTALYWYRQSLGQGLEFLIYFQGNSAPDKSGLPSDRFSAERTGGSVSTLTIQRTQQEDSAVYLCASSEYGTSGITDTQYFGPGTRLTVL.